This T cell receptor beta chain was documented in a study of regulatory T cells in long-lasting Graves disease. Across the study: Newly diagnosed Graves' patients took antithyroid drugs under 3 months.

This clonotype was picked up many times. Antigen specificity is unknown. Investigators prepared the TCR beta libraries by applying iRepertoire HTBI primers and Arm-PCR of CDR3 regions. TCRdb reanalysed the multiplex PCR reads using MiXCR and keeps one entry per CDR3 protein. The sample comprises 300,000 to 400,000 distinct CDR3 sequences, around 15% of which are singletons, and about a fifth rests with the top ten. The time point was: newly diagnosed GD, antithyroid drugs for less than 3 months. The TCR library was made from RNA that had been extracted from PBMCs in TRIzol. Approximately 8.3 milliliters of peripheral blood went into EDTA tubes. The CDR3 contains 13 residues. Trimming cost V 10 bases and J 4 bases; bases outside gene matches: 6. Germline CDR1 is MNHEY and CDR2 is SVGEGT. Study-level points and caveats: Under persistent disease, TRBV28, TRBJ1-2 and TRBJ2-5 were used preferentially. Those with persistent Graves' had less TCR diversity than newly diagnosed patients.

The sequences come from peripheral blood mononuclear cells (PBMCs), collected at new diagnosis, from a patient treated with antithyroid drugs. The receptor comes from a female donor with Graves disease. The chain is built from TRBV6-2 or TRBV6-3 and TRBJ2-2, with 7 bases identical to TRBD1. The CDR3 here is CATIDRVTGELFF. The DNA for the CDR3 is TGTGCCACCATAGACAGGGTCACCGGGGAGCTGTTTTTT.